A selection of T cell receptor beta chains follows, all from one sample in a study of breast tumors, draining lymph nodes, adjacent tissues. MiXCR, applied by TCRdb to the multiplex PCR reads, yields one record per CDR3 protein. Among approximately 280,000 distinct CDR3 sequences, around 31% were seen once, and the ten largest hold 0.85% to 1.3%. Input material: axillary lymph node tissue. The receptors here all came from a female donor with breast cancer. Some clones in this sample may be carry-over from other donors' samples. CDR3s include the opening cysteine and the closing phenylalanine or tryptophan. A D gene is named only where the DNA matches it firmly. Not every row has a clone size; where given, it reads once, few, many or a size class.

v_call: TRBV20-1; j_call: TRBJ2-7; clone_size: many; d_call: TRBD2; cdr3_nt: TGCAGTGCTAGATATGGGACTAGCTCCTACGAGCAGTACTTC; cdr3_aa: CSARYGTSSYEQYF
v_call: TRBV9; j_call: TRBJ2-4; clone_size: NA; d_call: TRBD2; cdr3_nt: TGTGCCAGCAGCAAGGGGACTAGCGGGAGATCAGCCAAAAACATTCAGTACTTC; cdr3_aa: CASSKGTSGRSAKNIQYF
v_call: TRBV5-6; j_call: TRBJ2-1; clone_size: many; d_call: TRBD2; cdr3_nt: TGTGCCAGCAGCCGAGAAGTAGGACTAGCGGGAGCCCATGAGCAGTTCTTC; cdr3_aa: CASSREVGLAGAHEQFF
v_call: TRBV6-1; j_call: TRBJ1-5; clone_size: NA; d_call: NA; cdr3_nt: TGTGCCAGCAGTGAGGGCAGGGGCGCGGGTCAGCCCCAGCATTTT; cdr3_aa: CASSEGRGAGQPQHF
v_call: TRBV18; j_call: TRBJ1-5; clone_size: NA; d_call: NA; cdr3_nt: TGTGCCAGCTCACCAGAGGGAGGTCAGCCCCAGCATTTT; cdr3_aa: CASSPEGGQPQHF
v_call: TRBV25-1; j_call: TRBJ2-1; clone_size: NA; d_call: TRBD2; cdr3_nt: TGTGCCAGCAGGTGCCTAGCGGGACGTTACAATGAGCAGTTCTTC; cdr3_aa: CASRCLAGRYNEQFF
v_call: TRBV25-1; j_call: TRBJ2-7; clone_size: NA; d_call: NA; cdr3_nt: TGTGCCAGTTACTCCGGGAGAGCAGTAACCTACGAGCAGTACTTC; cdr3_aa: CASYSGRAVTYEQYF
v_call: TRBV19; j_call: TRBJ1-6; clone_size: many; d_call: TRBD1; cdr3_nt: TGTGCCAGTAGCAGGGGGGATAATTCACCCCTCCACTTT; cdr3_aa: CASSRGDNSPLHF
v_call: TRBV20-1; j_call: TRBJ2-6; clone_size: once; d_call: NA; cdr3_nt: TGCAGTGCACCGATTCTAAGTCTTGGGGCCAACGTCCTGACTTTC; cdr3_aa: CSAPILSLGANVLTF
v_call: TRBV6-1; j_call: TRBJ2-2; clone_size: NA; d_call: TRBD1; cdr3_nt: TGTGCCAGCAGTGCCCCGGGACAGGACACCGGGGAGCTGTTTTTT; cdr3_aa: CASSAPGQDTGELFF
v_call: TRBV30; j_call: TRBJ2-3; clone_size: many; d_call: NA; cdr3_nt: TGTGCCTGGAGTGGACTGAGCACAGATACGCAGTATTTT; cdr3_aa: CAWSGLSTDTQYF
v_call: TRBV29-1; j_call: TRBJ2-6; clone_size: NA; d_call: TRBD1; cdr3_nt: TGCAGCGTTGAAGAGGACAGGGTCGAGGGGGGCAACCGCCTGGCTTTC; cdr3_aa: CSVEEDRVEGGNRLAF
v_call: TRBV20-1; j_call: TRBJ1-1; clone_size: few; d_call: NA; cdr3_nt: TGCAGTGCTAGTCAGGCAGGCACTGAAGCTTTCTTT; cdr3_aa: CSASQAGTEAFF
v_call: TRBV10-2; j_call: TRBJ2-5; clone_size: many; d_call: NA; cdr3_nt: TGCGCCAGCTCTATGGGGGCTCGCGAGACCCAGTACTTC; cdr3_aa: CASSMGARETQYF
v_call: TRBV12-5; j_call: TRBJ2-3; clone_size: many; d_call: NA; cdr3_nt: TGTGCTAGTGGTTTGGCTAGCCTTGGGGGGTACACAGATACGCAGTATTTT; cdr3_aa: CASGLASLGGYTDTQYF
v_call: TRBV5-1; j_call: TRBJ2-1; clone_size: many; d_call: NA; cdr3_nt: TGCGCCAGCAGCACGTCTACCGGGTTGGCCTACAATGAGCAGTTCTTC; cdr3_aa: CASSTSTGLAYNEQFF
v_call: TRBV5-8; j_call: TRBJ2-7; clone_size: many; d_call: NA; cdr3_nt: TGTGCCAGCACCCCCCCCACAGGTGAAGCGTCCTACGAGCAGTACTTC; cdr3_aa: CASTPPTGEASYEQYF
v_call: TRBV28; j_call: TRBJ1-4; clone_size: NA; d_call: NA; cdr3_nt: TGTGCCAGCAGTTTATTGGACAGTAATGAAAAACTGTTTTTT; cdr3_aa: CASSLLDSNEKLFF
v_call: TRBV28; j_call: TRBJ2-5; clone_size: few; d_call: NA; cdr3_nt: TGTGCCAGCAGTAAGGCGGAAGAGACCCAGTACTTC; cdr3_aa: CASSKAEETQYF
v_call: TRBV19; j_call: TRBJ1-2; clone_size: many; d_call: NA; cdr3_nt: TGTGCCAGTAGTATAGATTATTCCCCCTCTGGTGGCTACACCTTC; cdr3_aa: CASSIDYSPSGGYTF
v_call: TRBV30; j_call: TRBJ1-6; clone_size: many; d_call: TRBD1; cdr3_nt: TGTGCCTGGGAACAGGGGTTTAATTCACCCCTCCACTTT; cdr3_aa: CAWEQGFNSPLHF
v_call: TRBV29-1; j_call: TRBJ2-1; clone_size: many; d_call: NA; cdr3_nt: TGCAGCGTTGGTGTGGACCAAGTCTACAATGAGCAGTTCTTC; cdr3_aa: CSVGVDQVYNEQFF
v_call: TRBV5-1; j_call: TRBJ2-1; clone_size: many; d_call: NA; cdr3_nt: TGCGCCAGCAGCTTGGCCCCCAGAAACAATGAGCAGTTCTTC; cdr3_aa: CASSLAPRNNEQFF
v_call: TRBV20-1; j_call: TRBJ1-6; clone_size: many; d_call: NA; cdr3_nt: TGCAGTGCTAGAGTACAGGGCGGTTCACCCCTCCACTTT; cdr3_aa: CSARVQGGSPLHF